These T cell receptor beta chains were read from a single sample in a study of identical twins. TCRdb recomputed calls from the 5' RACE reads with MiXCR, one row per CDR3 protein. The data show about 500,000 distinct CDR3 sequences, around an eighth seen once. These data were also reused for a study on yellow fever vaccine responses in identical twins.

The sequenced sample consisted of CD4+ T cells sorted from blood. The receptor set was obtained from a young woman in good health. The CDR3 runs from the conserved cysteine through the conserved F or W. The D gene is left open where the match is weak. A row's size may be missing; if present it is once, few, many or a size class.

v_gene	d_gene	j_gene	abundance	CDR3nt	CDR3aa
TRBV7-8	-	TRBJ2-1	many	TGTGCCAGCAGGGTCCGCGGGGGCGCCTACAATGAGCAGTTCTTC	CASRVRGGAYNEQFF
TRBV7-2	-	TRBJ1-1	-	TGTGCCAGCAGCTTTTTGGGAACTCGGAGCACTGAAGCTTTCTTT	CASSFLGTRSTEAFF
TRBV14	-	TRBJ2-2	-	TGTGCCAGCAGCCTACCCGGGAGAAGTGTGGCCGGGGAGCTGTTTTTT	CASSLPGRSVAGELFF
TRBV20-1	TRBD2	TRBJ2-3	few	TGCAGTGCAGATCTAGCGGGGGCAGATACGCAGTATTTT	CSADLAGADTQYF
TRBV18	TRBD1	TRBJ1-5	few	TGTGCCAGCTCAGTCCGGGACAGAGAGGCCCAGCATTTT	CASSVRDREAQHF
TRBV5-1	-	TRBJ2-1	few	TGCGCCAGCACCCTTGATGGAGTAAACAATGAGCAGTTCTTC	CASTLDGVNNEQFF
TRBV2	-	TRBJ1-1	few	TGTGCCAGCAGTGATTCGGGGGGCCGGGGTACTGAAGCTTTCTTT	CASSDSGGRGTEAFF
TRBV20-1	TRBD1	TRBJ1-1	-	TGCAGTGCCCTCCAGGGGGCCGGGGGCACTGAAGCTTTCTTT	CSALQGAGGTEAFF
TRBV27	-	TRBJ2-7	-	TGTGCCAGCAGTTTTCGGACGGGTCTGGAGCAGTACTTC	CASSFRTGLEQYF
TRBV21-1	-	TRBJ2-6	-	TGTGCCAGCAGCAAAGAGGGGGACAGCTTCTCTGGGGCCAACGTCCTGACTTTC	CASSKEGDSFSGANVLTF
TRBV28	TRBD1	TRBJ2-5	-	TGTGCCAGCAGGACTGGGACAGGGAATTCGGAGACCCAGTACTTC	CASRTGTGNSETQYF
TRBV6-1	-	TRBJ2-2	-	TGTGCCAGCAGCGGGAGAGGGACAGCGAACACCGGGGAGCTGTTTTTT	CASSGRGTANTGELFF
TRBV3-1	TRBD1	TRBJ2-7	-	TGTGCCAGCAGCCAGGAAGGGACAGTTGGCGAGCAGTACTTC	CASSQEGTVGEQYF
TRBV25-1	-	TRBJ2-3	-	TGTGCCAGCAGTTCCCGGGGCCGCACCACAGATACGCAGTATTTT	CASSSRGRTTDTQYF
TRBV11-2	TRBD2	TRBJ2-5	many	TGTGCCAGCAGTCCAAGCGGGAGAGTCGAGACCCAGTACTTC	CASSPSGRVETQYF
TRBV14	TRBD1	TRBJ2-1	few	TGTGCCAGCAGCCTCCCCGGGACAGGGGTGTACAATGAGCAGTTCTTC	CASSLPGTGVYNEQFF
TRBV7-3	-	TRBJ2-2	-	TGTGCCAGCAGCTTACTCGGGGGCAGCACCGGGGAGCTGTTTTTT	CASSLLGGSTGELFF
TRBV5-1	TRBD1	TRBJ1-3	many	TGCGCCAGCAGCTTGAGGGGACAGGCGATCTCTGGAAACACCATATATTTT	CASSLRGQAISGNTIYF
TRBV6-4	-	TRBJ2-2	-	TGTGCCAGCAGTGAACAGCCCTCGAACACCGGGGAGCTGTTTTTT	CASSEQPSNTGELFF
TRBV5-1	-	TRBJ1-1	-	TGCGCCAGCAGCTCGTCCGGGACAACGGCTGAAGCTTTCTTT	CASSSSGTTAEAFF
TRBV5-8	-	TRBJ1-3	few	TGTGCCAGCAGCTTGGCCCAAGGGAGGGTAAACACCATATATTTT	CASSLAQGRVNTIYF
TRBV6-2/TRBV6-3	-	TRBJ2-2	-	TGTGCCAGCACCAGAGGGGTTATCACCGGGGAGCTGTTTTTT	CASTRGVITGELFF
TRBV29-1	-	TRBJ2-5	-	TGCAGCGTTGAAGCCGTACAAGAGACCCAGTACTTC	CSVEAVQETQYF
TRBV3-1	TRBD1	TRBJ2-3	-	TGTGCCAGCAGCTCCCGGGACAGGGGGCAGGATACGCAGTATTTT	CASSSRDRGQDTQYF
TRBV5-8	TRBD1	TRBJ2-7	few	TGTGCCAGCAGCCCGACAGGGCTTCTCGCTCCAGAGCAGTACTTC	CASSPTGLLAPEQYF
TRBV19	-	TRBJ2-1	-	TGTGCCAGTAGACCACCCGGAGGGCCCTACAATGAGCAGTTCTTC	CASRPPGGPYNEQFF
TRBV15	-	TRBJ2-7	few	TGTGCCACCAGCAGAGAAGTGGGTAGGAGCTCCTACGAGCAGTACTTC	CATSREVGRSSYEQYF
TRBV5-5	TRBD1	TRBJ1-1	few	TGTGCCAGCAGACAAAGGACAGGGGAGAACACTGAAGCTTTCTTT	CASRQRTGENTEAFF
TRBV6-2/TRBV6-3	TRBD1	TRBJ2-7	-	TGTGCCAGCAGTACCGGACAGGGGGTCTATGCGTTC	CASSTGQGVYAF
TRBV5-1	TRBD2	TRBJ2-2	once	TGCGCCAGCAGCTTGGGGACAGGCCTACTAGCGGGAGTTATCACCGGGGAGCTGTTTTTT	CASSLGTGLLAGVITGELFF
TRBV7-9	-	TRBJ2-7	-	TGTGCCAGCAGCTTAGTCTCCGGCACAAGCTCCTACGAGCAGTACTTC	CASSLVSGTSSYEQYF
TRBV5-1	TRBD2	TRBJ2-5	-	TGCGCCAGCAGCTTTTTCCACGCCGGACTAGCGGGAGGATTTCCCCAGTACTTC	CASSFFHAGLAGGFPQYF
TRBV20-1	-	TRBJ1-6	-	TGCAGTGCTAGACAAATCTATAATTCACCCCTCCACTTT	CSARQIYNSPLHF
TRBV3-1	TRBD2	TRBJ2-7	many	TGTGCCAGCAGCCTCCTAGCGGGAGAACGGGGGGTGCAGTACTTC	CASSLLAGERGVQYF
TRBV6-1	-	TRBJ1-4	-	TGTGCCAGCAGTAGTGGCCTCAGGGGTTTTGGTGAAAAACTGTTTTTT	CASSSGLRGFGEKLFF
TRBV5-6	-	TRBJ2-1	-	TGTGCCAGCAGCTTGGTTGAGGGGGGATCTGTGCAGTTCTTC	CASSLVEGGSVQFF
TRBV12-3/TRBV12-4	-	TRBJ2-1	many	TGTGCCAGCAGTGGACTATACCTCAATGAGCAGTTCTTC	CASSGLYLNEQFF
TRBV6-4	-	TRBJ1-6	many	TGTGCCAGCTCGGTCGGGGGGTATAATTCACCCCTCCACTTT	CASSVGGYNSPLHF
TRBV7-2	-	TRBJ2-4	-	TGTGCCAGCAGCCCACAAATTACAGCCAAAAACATTCAGTACTTC	CASSPQITAKNIQYF
TRBV18	TRBD2	TRBJ2-7	few	TGTGCCAGCTCTCGCCAGCGGGAGGGCCTCGAGCAGTACTTC	CASSRQREGLEQYF
TRBV21-1	-	TRBJ2-7	few	TGTGCCAGCAGCAAAAGGGAGACAGGGTCCTACGAGCAGTACTTC	CASSKRETGSYEQYF
TRBV27	-	TRBJ1-2	-	TGTGCCAGCAGTAAACTACCAAACTATGGCTACACCTTC	CASSKLPNYGYTF